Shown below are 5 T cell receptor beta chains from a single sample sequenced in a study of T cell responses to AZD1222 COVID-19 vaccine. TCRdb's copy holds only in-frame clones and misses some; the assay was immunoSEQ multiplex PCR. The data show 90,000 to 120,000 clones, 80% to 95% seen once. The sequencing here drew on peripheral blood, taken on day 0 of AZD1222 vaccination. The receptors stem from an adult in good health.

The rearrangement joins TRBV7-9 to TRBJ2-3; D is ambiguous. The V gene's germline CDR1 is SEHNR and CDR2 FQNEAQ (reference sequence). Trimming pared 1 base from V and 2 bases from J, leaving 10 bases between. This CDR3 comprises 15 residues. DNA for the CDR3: TGTGCCAGCAGCTTAGACTCCCTATACACAGATACGCAGTATTTT. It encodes CASSLDSLYTDTQYF.

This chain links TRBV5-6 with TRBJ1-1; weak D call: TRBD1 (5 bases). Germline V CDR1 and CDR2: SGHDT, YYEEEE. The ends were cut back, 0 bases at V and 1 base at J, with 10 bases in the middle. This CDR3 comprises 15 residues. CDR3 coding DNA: TGTGCCAGCAGCTTGGACAGGCAGGGGAACACTGAAGCTTTCTTT. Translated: CASSLDRQGNTEAFF.

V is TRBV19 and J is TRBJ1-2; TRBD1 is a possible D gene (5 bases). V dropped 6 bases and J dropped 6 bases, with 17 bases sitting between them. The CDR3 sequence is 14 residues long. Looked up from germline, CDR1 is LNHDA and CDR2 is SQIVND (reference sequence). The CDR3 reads CASSTPVGRDGYTF. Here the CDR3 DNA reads TGTGCCAGTAGCACCCCGGTTGGCAGGGATGGCTACACCTTC.

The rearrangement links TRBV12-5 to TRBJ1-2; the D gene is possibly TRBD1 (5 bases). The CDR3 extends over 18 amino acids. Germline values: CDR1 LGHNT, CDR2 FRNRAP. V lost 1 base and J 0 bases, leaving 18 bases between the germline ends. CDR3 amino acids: CASGLEWDARPSNYGYTF. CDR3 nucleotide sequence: TGTGCTAGTGGTTTGGAATGGGACGCCAGACCTTCTAACTATGGCTACACCTTC.

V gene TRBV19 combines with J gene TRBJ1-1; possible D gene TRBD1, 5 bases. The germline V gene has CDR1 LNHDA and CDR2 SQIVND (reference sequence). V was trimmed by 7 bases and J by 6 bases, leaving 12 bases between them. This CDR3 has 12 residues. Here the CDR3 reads CASKGIASEAFF. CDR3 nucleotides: TGTGCCAGTAAGGGGATTGCGTCTGAAGCTTTCTTT. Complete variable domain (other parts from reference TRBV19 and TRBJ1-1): DGGITQSPKYLFRKEGQNVTLSCEQNLNHDAMYWYRQDPGQGLRLIYYSQIVNDFQKGDIAEGYSVSREKKESFPLTVTSAQKNPTAFYLCASKGIASEAFFGQGTRLTVV.